The 17 T cell receptor beta chains listed next were all sequenced from one sample in a study of cytomegalovirus exposure and HLA in healthy donors. With 60 Vbeta and 13 Jbeta primers, the PCR was carried out. The protocol was immunoSEQ multiplex PCR, while the TCRdb copy is restricted to in-frame clones and leaves out a portion. Of around 150,000 clones in the sample, around 80% were seen once. Input material: PBMCs. The receptors originated from a man between 40 and 49 years old in good health and CMV-seropositive.

Only one count was recorded for this clone. The chain is built from TRBV18 and TRBJ1-2, with D possibly being TRBD1 (6 bases). The germline CDR1 and CDR2 sequences are KGHSH and LQKENI. Deletions cut 6 bases from V and 5 bases from J, with 19 bases between. The CDR3 totals 15 residues. CDR3 protein: CASSPSPGTQYGYTF. For the CDR3, the DNA is TGTGCCAGCTCGCCGTCACCCGGGACACAGTATGGCTACACCTTC.

The J gene is TRBJ2-5, the V gene TRBV5-1, with 7 bases fitting TRBD2. V lost 5 bases, J lost 1 base, and 5 bases stayed unmatched. Germline V lookup: CDR1 SGHRS, CDR2 YFSETQ. CDR3 length: 14 amino acids. In DNA form, the CDR3 reads TGCGCCAGCAGGCTGACTAGCAGCCAAGAGACCCAGTACTTC. Protein: CASRLTSSQETQYF.

The chain couples TRBV6-5 to TRBJ2-6; D not certain. Germline V gene sequence: CDR1 MNHEY, CDR2 SVGAGI. The CDR3 consists of 15 residues. Trimming removed 7 bases at V and 0 bases at J, with 10 bases between. CDR3 in DNA: TGTGCCAGCATCTCAGTCGCCTCTGGGGCCAACGTCCTGACTTTC. It translates to CASISVASGANVLTF.

This clone occurred a few times. The CDR3 DNA sequence: TGTGCCAGCAGGGGACAGGGGGCGCTTGAGCAGTACTTC. Translating gives CASRGQGALEQYF. The chain carries TRBV6-5 and TRBJ2-7; 12 nucleotides align to TRBD1. This CDR3 spans 13 amino acids. Losses at the gene ends were 6 bases for V and 7 bases for J; bases not matched to a gene: 4. Germline V gives CDR1 MNHEY, CDR2 SVGAGI.

The rearrangement joins TRBV5-1 to TRBJ2-1, with 10 bases fitting TRBD1. Germline CDR1 SGHRS, CDR2 YFSETQ. The CDR3 totals 15 residues. V lost 0 bases and J lost 7; bases outside the gene matches: 4. The CDR3 nucleotides read TGCGCCAGCAGCTTGGTAGGGACAGGGGTGAATGAGCAGTTCTTC. As protein: CASSLVGTGVNEQFF.

The CDR3 loop is CASSIGTGGGGSNQPQHF. CDR3 DNA sequence: TGCGCCAGCAGCATTGGGACAGGGGGCGGTGGAAGCAATCAGCCCCAGCATTTT. This rearrangement joins TRBV5-1 to TRBJ1-5; 12 nucleotides agree with TRBD1. Germline V CDR1 and CDR2: SGHRS, YFSETQ. The CDR3 is 18 residues long. The ends lost 4 bases at V and 1 base at J; junction bases unmatched: 9.

This clone was counted a few times. This chain uses TRBV4-1 with TRBJ2-1; perhaps TRBD1 as D (6 bases). V lost 6 bases and J lost 5, with 14 bases in between. This CDR3 comprises 14 residues. CDR1 and CDR2 from the germline V gene are MGHRA and YSYEKL. In nucleotides, the CDR3 is TGCGCCAGCAGGTCCACGAGACAGGACAATGAGCAGTTCTTC. Protein sequence: CASRSTRQDNEQFF.

This rearrangement joins TRBV6-5 to TRBJ2-7; 7 bases are a match to TRBD2. Germline lookup yields CDR1 MNHEY and CDR2 SVGAGI. The ends lost 5 bases at V and 5 bases at J; junction bases unmatched: 3. This CDR3 region has 12 residues. CDR3 coding DNA: TGTGCCAGCAGTCGCGGGAGCCACGAGCAGTACTTC. It specifies CASSRGSHEQYF.

The chain employs TRBV4-1 and TRBJ1-4, with no clear D. This CDR3 has 16 residues. The V gene lost 2 bases and the J gene lost 8 bases, with 18 bases spanning the gap. The germline V gene has CDR1 MGHRA and CDR2 YSYEKL. The CDR3 sequence is CASSQPGSKGGEKLFF. For the CDR3, the DNA is TGCGCCAGCAGCCAACCCGGATCCAAGGGAGGGGAAAAACTGTTTTTT.

The chain carries TRBV28 and TRBJ2-7; D is unresolved. The CDR3 is made up of 15 amino acids. The germline CDR1 and CDR2 sequences are MDHEN and SYDVKM. The V gene lost 2 bases and the J gene lost 3 bases, with 14 bases spanning the gap. The CDR3 DNA follows: TGTGCCAGCAGTTTAATGTCCGTGCTAAACTACGAGCAGTACTTC. Translation gives CASSLMSVLNYEQYF.

V is TRBV18 and J is TRBJ2-3, with D tentatively TRBD1 (5 bases). CDR3 length equals 13 residues. The germline V and J ends were trimmed by 5 bases and 0 bases, with 6 bases remaining between them. Germline V gene sequence: CDR1 KGHSH, CDR2 LQKENI. CDR3 sequence: CASSGASTDTQYF. As DNA, the CDR3 is TGTGCCAGCTCAGGGGCGAGCACAGATACGCAGTATTTT.

This chain connects TRBV30 to TRBJ2-7, with D maybe TRBD1 (6 bases). From germline, CDR1 is GTSNPN and CDR2 SVGIG (reference sequence). The CDR3 contains 14 residues. Trimming removed 0 bases from V and 6 bases from J, with 15 bases in between. This chain's CDR3 is CAWSVWTAEGEQYF. The DNA for the CDR3 is TGTGCCTGGAGTGTGTGGACAGCTGAGGGCGAGCAGTACTTC.

The chain employs TRBV5-1 and TRBJ1-2; the match to TRBD1 covers 7 bases. Looked up from germline, CDR1 is SGHRS and CDR2 is YFSETQ. V lost 3 bases, J lost 5 bases, and 7 bases stayed unmatched. This CDR3 region has 14 residues. The CDR3 sequence: CASSSGTDPYGYTF. CDR3 in DNA: TGCGCCAGCAGCTCCGGGACAGACCCGTATGGCTACACCTTC.

This clone has only a few counts. The gene calls are TRBV7-3 and TRBJ1-1; 8 nucleotides match TRBD1. The CDR3 has 12 amino acids. Per the germline V gene, CDR1 is SGHTA and CDR2 is FQGTGA. The trim removed 3 bases at V and 9 bases at J, leaving 3 bases unmatched. For the CDR3, the DNA is TGTGCCAGCAGCTTGTGGGACAGGCAAGCTTTCTTT. Protein product: CASSLWDRQAFF.

The chain is built from TRBV27 and TRBJ2-7; 8 bases agree with TRBD2. The CDR3 spans 12 residues. CDR1 and CDR2 (germline): MNHEY, SMNVEV (reference sequence). Losses at the gene ends were 8 bases for V and 3 bases for J; bases not matched to a gene: 3. The chain's CDR3 is CASREGLYEQYF. CDR3 coding DNA: TGTGCCAGCCGGGAGGGCCTCTACGAGCAGTACTTC.

The chain joins TRBV4-1 to TRBJ2-2; TRBD2 agrees at 7 bases. CDR1 is MGHRA, CDR2 YSYEKL, per germline. V shed 8 bases and J 5 bases; nucleotides not matched to a gene: 8. CDR3 length equals 14 residues. The CDR3 reads CASGTTGGTGELFF. Written as DNA, the CDR3 is TGCGCCAGCGGTACTACGGGAGGAACCGGGGAGCTGTTTTTT.

The gene calls are TRBV18 and TRBJ1-2; 10 bases match TRBD1. With 4 bases clipped from V and 6 bases from J, the junction kept 2 bases outside the gene matches. CDR1 is KGHSH, CDR2 LQKENI, per germline. The CDR3 is made up of 13 amino acids. The DNA for the CDR3 is TGTGCCAGCTCACGACAGGGGGCTGATGGCTACACCTTC. It is translated as CASSRQGADGYTF. The full variable domain, completed using reference TRBV18 and TRBJ1-2, is NAGVMQNPRHLVRRRGQEARLRCSPMKGHSHVYWYRQLPEEGLKFMVYLQKENIIDESGMPKERFSAEFPKEGPSILRIQQVVRGDSAAYFCASSRQGADGYTFGSGTRLTVV.